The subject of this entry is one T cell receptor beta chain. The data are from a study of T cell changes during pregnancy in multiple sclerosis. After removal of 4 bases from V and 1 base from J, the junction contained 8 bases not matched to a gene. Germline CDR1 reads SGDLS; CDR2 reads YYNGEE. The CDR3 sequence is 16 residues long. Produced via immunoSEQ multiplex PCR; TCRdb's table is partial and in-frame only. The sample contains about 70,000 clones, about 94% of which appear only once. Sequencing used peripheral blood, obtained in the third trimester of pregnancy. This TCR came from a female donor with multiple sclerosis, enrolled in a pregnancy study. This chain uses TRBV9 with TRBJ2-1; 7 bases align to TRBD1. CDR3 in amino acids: CASSPRDSLSYNEQFF. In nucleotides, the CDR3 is TGTGCCAGCAGCCCCCGGGACAGCCTTTCCTACAATGAGCAGTTCTTC. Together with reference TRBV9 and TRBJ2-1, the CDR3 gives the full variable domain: DSGVTQTPKHLITATGQRVTLRCSPRSGDLSVYWYQQSLDQGLQFLIQYYNGEERAKGNILERFSAQQFPDLHSELNLSSLELGDSALYFCASSPRDSLSYNEQFFGPGTRLTVL.